The source of this TCR beta chain is a study of cytomegalovirus exposure and HLA in healthy donors. Study as a whole: The 120 or so validation repertoires matched the approximately 700 first-cohort repertoires in platform, a later analysis reported. The study's findings and limits: According to a subsequent analysis, TCR clusters from the first cohort were inclined to appear together in the 110 or so validation repertoires. Altogether, some 160 TCR beta chains were recorded as cytomegalovirus-associated. Reported results showed that the classifier diagnosed cytomegalovirus status with high specificity and sensitivity.

Libraries were prepared by immunoSEQ multiplex PCR; TCRdb keeps only in-frame clonotypes and omits some of them. The sample lists about 110,000 clones, 85% to 90% seen once, with 1.4% to 1.5% in the top ten. Of note for this clone: Its matching antigen is unknown.

Per germline, CDR1 LNHDA and CDR2 SQIVND (reference sequence). The CDR3 is 12 residues long. Trimming removed 1 base from V and 10 bases from J, with 11 bases in between. The J gene is TRBJ2-7, the V gene TRBV19; D unclear. This clonotype was sampled from a woman in her 30s in good health and CMV-seropositive. The sample consisted of PBMCs. The DNA for the CDR3 is TGTGCCAGTAGTATAGGTGGAGATCCTCAGTACTTC. Its protein product is CASSIGGDPQYF.